This T cell receptor beta chain was sequenced in a study of OX40 agonist ivuxolimab in advanced cancers. In the study overall: Prior checkpoint blockade (anti-PD-1, anti-PD-L1 or anti-CTLA-4) was permitted; 40% had it. The study's findings and limits: At 0.1 to 3.0 mg/kg and by week 6, CD4+ and CD8+ T cells in the blood had expanded clonally. On average, CD8+ T cells showed a greater number of expanded clones than CD4+. Also showing low normalized T-cell clonal expansion were some of the nonresponders.

V was pared by 2 bases and J by 5 bases, with 11 bases between. The CDR3 runs to 14 residues. Germline V gene sequence: CDR1 KGHSH, CDR2 LQKENI. About this clone itself: Its antigen is unknown.

Assay used: immunoSEQ multiplex PCR; TCRdb lists only in-frame clones, some missing. This sample yields approximately 77,000 clones, of which more than 80% are seen a single time; 0.45% to 0.65% belongs to the top ten. The chain recombines TRBV18 with TRBJ2-3, with a possible D match to TRBD1 (5 bases). The starting material was CD4+ or CD8+ T cells sorted from blood, obtained in a trial of the OX40 agonist ivuxolimab. This TCR was sampled from an adult with an advanced solid tumor such as melanoma, head and neck, liver or kidney cancer. DNA for the CDR3: TGTGCCAGCTCACCAGGGGCGCGCGGAGATACGCAGTATTTT. Translation gives CASSPGARGDTQYF. Full variable domain (remainder filled in from reference TRBV18 and TRBJ2-3): NAGVMQNPRHLVRRRGQEARLRCSPMKGHSHVYWYRQLPEEGLKFMVYLQKENIIDESGMPKERFSAEFPKEGPSILRIQQVVRGDSAAYFCASSPGARGDTQYFGPGTRLTVL.